This T cell receptor (beta chain) derives from a study of cytomegalovirus exposure and HLA in healthy donors. General study findings and limits: In vitro testing confirmed a few CMV-associated chains as specific for CMV antigens. The study labeled 164 TCR beta chains cytomegalovirus-associated.

Of note for this clone: Antigen unknown.

The CDR3 runs to 16 residues. The germline gives CDR1 MDHEN, CDR2 SYDVKM. V shed 5 bases and J shed 0 bases, with 14 bases lying between them. It was with 60 Vbeta and 13 Jbeta primers that the PCR ran. Libraries were prepared by immunoSEQ multiplex PCR; TCRdb keeps only in-frame clonotypes and omits some of them. The sample consists of over 100,000 clones, roughly 78% of them appearing once. Each donor was nominally healthy when sampled (though unrecorded immune exposures were likely). The sequencing sample was made of PBMCs. The V gene is TRBV28, the J gene TRBJ1-5; perhaps TRBD1 as D (5 bases). This receptor was identified in a man younger than 45 in good health and CMV-seronegative. CDR3 sequence (DNA): TGTGCCAGCAGTACCGGGGGTTTTCATAGCAATCAGCCCCAGCATTTT. Translated, it gives CASSTGGFHSNQPQHF.